This entry is about one T cell receptor beta chain. The antigen is not known. Definition of naive CD8+ T cells rested on a CD45RO-CCR7+CD27+CD95- profile. The data stem from a study of CXCR3-negative and CXCR3-positive naive CD8 T cells. Notes on the study in general: Hydrophobicity of TRB CDR3s was greater in CXCR3-positive naive cells than in CXCR3-negative naive cells. Both of the naive subsets showed about the same high diversity, but memory CD8+ cells had much less.

CDR1 SQVTM and CDR2 ANQGSEA come from the germline V gene. The CDR3 covers 15 residues. The authors prepared UMI-labeled TRB cDNA libraries by 5' RACE. TCRdb reworked the 5' RACE reads into one entry per CDR3 protein, no DNA. Its clone listing holds roughly 140,000 distinct CDR3 sequences. The TCR sequence derives from a human donor in good health. Some clones in this sample may be carry-over from other donors' samples. This chain uses TRBV29-1 with TRBJ2-1; TCRdb lists TRBD2, though no DNA is available to test this call. Material for sequencing was naive CXCR3+ CD8+ T cells from blood. Described subset: CD45RO-CCR7+CD27+CD95- naive CD8+ T cells expressing CXCR3 (TNR3+). Here the CDR3 reads CSVGLAGAVYNEQFF.